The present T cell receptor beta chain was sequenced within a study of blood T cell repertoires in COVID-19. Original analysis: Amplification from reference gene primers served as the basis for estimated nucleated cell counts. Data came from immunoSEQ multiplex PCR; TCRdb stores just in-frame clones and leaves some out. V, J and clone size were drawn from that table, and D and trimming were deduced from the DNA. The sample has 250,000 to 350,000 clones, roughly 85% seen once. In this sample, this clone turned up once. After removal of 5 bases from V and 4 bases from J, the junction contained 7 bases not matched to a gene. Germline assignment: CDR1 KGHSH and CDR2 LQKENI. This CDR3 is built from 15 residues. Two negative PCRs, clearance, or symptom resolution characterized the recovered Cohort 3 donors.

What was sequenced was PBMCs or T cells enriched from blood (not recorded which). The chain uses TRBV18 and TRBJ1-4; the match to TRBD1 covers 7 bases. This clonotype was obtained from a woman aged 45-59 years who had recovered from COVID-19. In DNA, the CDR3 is TGTGCCAGCTCAGACAAGGGACAGTTTAATGAAAAACTGTTTTTT. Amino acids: CASSDKGQFNEKLFF.